This T cell receptor beta chain was found in a study of shared clonotypes between healthy human individuals. Overall study findings and caveats: Memory subsets had estimated richness that was generally smaller than that of naive subsets. Rarefaction exposed incomplete sorted-subset sequencing despite large depth.

This clone was detected only a few times. The antigen remains unidentified. This table comes from immunoSEQ multiplex PCR, and its TCRdb copy is limited to in-frame clones, with some not included. Of 600,000 to 700,000 clones listed, 73% are singletons. Subsets obtained from CD4+ cells comprised CD45RA+ naive and CD45RA-negative memory cells. V was cut by 5 bases and J by 0 bases, with 5 bases left in between. CDR1 LNHDA and CDR2 SQIVND come from the germline V gene (reference sequence). This CDR3 is 14 amino acids long. The chain employs TRBV19 and TRBJ2-6, with unresolved D. The sample was memory CD4+ T cells sorted from blood. Subset noted: CD45RA-negative fraction. The sequence was obtained from a woman aged 25 to 39 in good health. Written as DNA, the CDR3 is TGTGCCAGTAGTTCTCACTCTGGGGCCAACGTCCTGACTTTC. Encoded protein: CASSSHSGANVLTF.